These 30 T cell receptor beta chains were sequenced from one sample in a study of control samples from healthy donors and cancer patients. TCRdb's copy holds only in-frame clones and misses some; the assay was immunoSEQ multiplex PCR. The sample yields about 160,000 clones, 85% to 90% seen once. Sequencing was done on a sample of blood. The origin of the receptors is a man aged 30-40 years in good health.

This clone was detected once. The sample has other DNA sequences that encode this CDR3 too. This chain uses TRBV5-1 with TRBJ2-6; D might be TRBD1 (6 bases). The CDR3 loop spans 16 amino acids. Trimming removed 4 bases at V and 3 bases at J, with 14 bases between. Per the germline V gene, CDR1 is SGHRS and CDR2 is YFSETQ. DNA of the CDR3: TGCGCCAGCAGCGCACAGGGTTCGGGTGGGGCCAACGTCCTGACTTTC. This sequence encodes CASSAQGSGGANVLTF.

The V call is TRBV4-1, the J call TRBJ1-5; 9 bases map to TRBD1. The V and J ends lost 0 bases and 5 bases, in that order; junction bases with no gene match: 2. In germline, CDR1 is MGHRA, CDR2 YSYEKL. The CDR3 has 15 residues. CDR3 bases: TGCGCCAGCAGCCAAGAACAGGGGGCTTATCAGCCCCAGCATTTT. This encodes CASSQEQGAYQPQHF.

This clone was recorded a few times. The chain employs TRBV5-5 and TRBJ1-3; D is uncertain. The CDR3 totals 14 residues. Germline loops: CDR1 SGHKS, CDR2 YYEKEE (reference sequence). V was trimmed by 5 bases and J by 0 bases, leaving 9 bases between them. In nucleotides, the CDR3 is TGTGCCAGCAGGCTTAGGAGCTCTGGAAACACCATATATTTT. Translation: CASRLRSSGNTIYF.

The genes are TRBV4-3 and TRBJ1-2; D unclear. V gave up 0 bases and J gave up 0 bases, with 26 bases separating them. Germline V gene data show CDR1 as LGHNA and CDR2 as YSLEER. CDR3 length equals 21 residues. This chain's CDR3 is CASSQDVVARVKRASNYGYTF. In DNA form, the CDR3 reads TGCGCCAGCAGCCAAGATGTAGTGGCGAGGGTCAAGAGGGCCTCTAACTATGGCTACACCTTC.

This rearrangement joins TRBV19 to TRBJ1-2; 7 nucleotides match TRBD1. The germline V gene has CDR1 LNHDA and CDR2 SQIVND (reference sequence). Unmatched junction bases numbered 8, after V lost 7 bases and J lost 0 bases. The CDR3 is 15 residues long. CDR3: CASTTGTATNYGYTF. In DNA form, the CDR3 reads TGTGCCAGTACCACTGGGACAGCCACTAACTATGGCTACACCTTC.

The chain carries TRBV2 and TRBJ2-1; a weak D match, TRBD1 (6 bases). The V end lost 6 bases, the J end lost 6 bases, and 18 bases lay between the germline ends. CDR3 length equals 15 residues. Germline V gene sequence: CDR1 SNHLY, CDR2 FYNNEI. CDR3 residues: CASSTQGLGSNEQFF. CDR3 nucleotide sequence: TGTGCCAGCAGCACACAGGGCCTGGGTAGCAATGAGCAGTTCTTC.

The V gene is TRBV6-1, the J gene TRBJ1-4; D gene ambiguous. The CDR3 has 16 amino acids. V lost 0 bases to trimming and J lost 8 bases, with 16 bases between them. Germline V gene data show CDR1 as MNHNS and CDR2 as SASEGT. For the CDR3, the DNA is TGTGCCAGCAGTGAAGCGAAGGAGCTCGGAGGGGAAAAACTGTTTTTT. Its translation is CASSEAKELGGEKLFF.

Here the CDR3 reads CASPGVVTYGYTF. In nucleotides, the CDR3 is TGTGCCAGCCCCGGGGTAGTGACTTATGGCTACACCTTC. The chain recombines TRBV12-3 or TRBV12-4 with TRBJ1-2; D gene uncertain. The CDR3 is 13 amino acids. V was shortened by 8 bases and J by 5 bases, with 15 bases between the two germline ends.

The rearrangement joins TRBV12-3 or TRBV12-4 to TRBJ2-5; D might be TRBD1 (5 bases). The ends were cut back, 8 bases at V and 5 bases at J, with 12 bases in the middle. The length of the CDR3 is 12 residues. The CDR3 nucleotides are TGTGCCAGCGGAAGGGGCGCGGAGACCCAGTACTTC. Amino acid sequence: CASGRGAETQYF.

This chain links TRBV9 with TRBJ2-5; a weak D match, TRBD2 (5 bases). Between the trimmed V and J ends, which lost 0 bases and 5 bases, there was a span of 14 bases. The CDR3 covers 15 residues. CDR1 and CDR2 (germline): SGDLS, YYNGEE. Here the CDR3 reads CASSVDVTSGETQYF. CDR3 DNA sequence: TGTGCCAGCAGCGTAGACGTGACTTCGGGGGAGACCCAGTACTTC.

The V and J genes are TRBV7-8 and TRBJ2-1; 9 positions agree with TRBD1. J lost 7 bases, V lost 5 bases, and 33 bases had no gene match. Germline loops: CDR1 SGHVS, CDR2 FQNEAQ. The CDR3 extends over 23 amino acids. The CDR3 protein is CASSPTQTSRSNSRDREDNEQFF. The CDR3 nucleotides are TGTGCCAGCAGCCCTACACAGACGTCCCGGTCCAATAGTCGGGACAGGGAGGATAATGAGCAGTTCTTC.

This clone was observed a single time. The CDR3 region has the DNA TGCAGCAGGTCCGGGACAGATAATGAGCAGTTCTTC. Amino acid sequence: CSRSGTDNEQFF. The chain links TRBV29-1 to TRBJ2-1, with 7 bases lining up with TRBD1. V shed 8 bases, J shed 7 bases, and the junction held 8 bases outside the gene matches. Germline V gene sequence: CDR1 SQVTM, CDR2 ANQGSEA. This CDR3 region has 12 residues.

The gene calls are TRBV6-6 and TRBJ2-5; D not certain. Germline CDR1 is MNHNY and CDR2 is SVGAGI (reference sequence). V lost 4 bases, J lost 1 base, and 7 bases lay in between. The CDR3 length is 13 residues. CDR3 coding DNA: TGTGCCAGCAGTTTACTATTCCAAGAGACCCAGTACTTC. It specifies CASSLLFQETQYF.

The count of this clone is one. The chain links TRBV5-4 to TRBJ2-1; 14 bases agree with TRBD2. The length of the CDR3 is 16 residues. The ends lost 3 bases at V and 7 bases at J; junction bases unmatched: 6. In germline, CDR1 is SGHNT, CDR2 YYREEE (reference sequence). The CDR3 loop reads CASSYSGTSGGNEQFF. CDR3 in DNA: TGTGCCAGCAGCTACTCCGGGACTAGCGGGGGTAATGAGCAGTTCTTC. The full variable domain, its missing parts supplied by reference TRBV5-4 and TRBJ2-1, is ETGVTQSPTHLIKTRGQQVTLRCSSQSGHNTVSWYQQALGQGPQFIFQYYREEENGRGNFPPRFSGLQFPNYSSELNVNALELDDSALYLCASSYSGTSGGNEQFFGPGTRLTVL.

V usage is TRBV7-6 and J usage is TRBJ2-5, with a weak D call TRBD1 (6 bases). The CDR3 length is 17 residues. The germline V gene encodes CDR1 SGHVS and CDR2 FNYEAQ. Trimming took 0 bases from V and 3 from J, leaving 17 bases between them. CDR3 loop: CASSLASTTNREETQYF. For the CDR3, the DNA is TGTGCCAGCAGCTTAGCGTCGACAACTAACAGGGAAGAGACCCAGTACTTC.

The V call is TRBV6-5, the J call TRBJ2-1; perhaps TRBD2 as D (5 bases). Germline assignment: CDR1 MNHEY and CDR2 SVGAGI. The V end was cut by 5 bases, the J end by 4 bases, with 15 bases between. CDR3 length equals 15 residues. CDR3 residues: CASSRLPPRYNEQFF. CDR3 bases: TGTGCCAGCAGTCGACTACCACCTAGGTACAATGAGCAGTTCTTC.

This clone was detected only a few times. This chain connects TRBV6-6 to TRBJ2-7; possible D gene TRBD1, 5 bases. CDR1 is MNHNY, CDR2 SVGAGI, per germline (reference sequence). Trimming removed 6 bases at V and 3 bases at J, with 12 bases between. The CDR3 extends over 13 amino acids. CDR3 DNA: TGTGCCAGCAGGACCTCCCAGGGCTACGAGCAGTACTTC. Its protein is CASRTSQGYEQYF.

The chain couples TRBV4-3 to TRBJ1-1; D gene ambiguous. The germline V gene has CDR1 LGHNA and CDR2 YSLEER. The CDR3 consists of 15 residues. V shed 1 base and J shed 2 bases, with 11 bases lying between them. The CDR3 DNA is TGCGCCAGCAGCCAAGCTGTACAAGCTAACACTGAAGCTTTCTTT. Translating it yields CASSQAVQANTEAFF.

This chain uses TRBV2 with TRBJ2-2; D unclear. Trimming stripped 4 bases from V and 4 bases from J, with 7 bases between. Germline CDR1 SNHLY, CDR2 FYNNEI. The CDR3 extends over 13 amino acids. CDR3 region: CASSAYRTGELFF. In DNA form, the CDR3 reads TGTGCCAGCAGTGCTTATCGCACCGGGGAGCTGTTTTTT. The full variable domain, its missing parts supplied by reference TRBV2 and TRBJ2-2, is EPEVTQTPSHQVTQMGQEVILRCVPISNHLYFYWYRQILGQKVEFLVSFYNNEISEKSEIFDDQFSVERPDGSNFTLKIRSTKLEDSAMYFCASSAYRTGELFFGEGSRLTVL.

The V call is TRBV19, the J call TRBJ1-1; D remains unclear. Germline V gives CDR1 LNHDA, CDR2 SQIVND (reference sequence). Trimming removed 5 bases from V and 6 bases from J, with 19 bases in between. CDR3 length: 15 residues. CDR3 sequence: CASSGEPIKGSEAFF. The CDR3 DNA sequence: TGTGCCAGTAGTGGAGAACCGATAAAAGGTTCTGAAGCTTTCTTT.

The J gene is TRBJ2-7, the V gene TRBV7-8; D gene unclear. Deletions cut 1 base from V and 3 bases from J, with 10 bases between. This CDR3 has 14 residues. The germline gives CDR1 SGHVS, CDR2 FQNEAQ. The CDR3 DNA follows: TGTGCCAGCAGCTTAGTCTACGTGGGCTACGAGCAGTACTTC. Translating gives CASSLVYVGYEQYF.

This sequence joins TRBV12-3 or TRBV12-4 and TRBJ1-5; unclear D gene. The V end was cut by 2 bases, the J end by 6 bases, with 5 bases between. This CDR3 is 12 amino acids long. The CDR3: CASSLNTQPQHF. The CDR3 DNA follows: TGTGCCAGCAGTTTAAACACTCAGCCCCAGCATTTT.

V usage is TRBV5-4 and J usage is TRBJ1-1, with 7 bases matching TRBD1. Germline V CDR1 and CDR2: SGHNT, YYREEE (reference sequence). This CDR3 is 16 amino acids long. J gave up 0 bases and V 0 bases, and 5 bases lay outside the gene matches. Written as DNA, the CDR3 is TGTGCCAGCAGCTTGGACAGGGGCCGGATGAACACTGAAGCTTTCTTT. This encodes CASSLDRGRMNTEAFF.

The gene calls are TRBV3-1 (or the pseudogene TRBV3-2) and TRBJ2-3; D uncertain. The V gene lost 4 bases and the J gene lost 2 bases, with 13 bases spanning the gap. The CDR3 contains 15 residues. In germline, CDR1 is LGHDT, CDR2 YNNKEL (reference sequence). The CDR3 DNA reads TGTGCCAGCAGCCTGGGTCCTAAACCCACAGATACGCAGTATTTT. Residues: CASSLGPKPTDTQYF.

The V gene is TRBV27, the J gene TRBJ1-5; D uncertain. The germline V and J ends were trimmed by 4 bases and 0 bases, with 4 bases remaining between them. This CDR3 has 13 residues. Germline lookup yields CDR1 MNHEY and CDR2 SMNVEV (reference sequence). The DNA for the CDR3 is TGTGCCAGCAGTTCAGGTAGCAATCAGCCCCAGCATTTT. This gives the protein CASSSGSNQPQHF.

The V call is TRBV14, the J call TRBJ1-1, with a weak D call TRBD1 (5 bases). The CDR3 is 14 amino acids. Germline V gene data show CDR1 as SGHDN and CDR2 as FVKESK. V was pared by 3 bases and J by 3 bases, with 11 bases between. The CDR3 DNA reads TGTGCCAGCAGCCAGGTACGACAGCACACTGAAGCTTTCTTT. As protein: CASSQVRQHTEAFF.

The DNA of the CDR3 is TGTGCCAGCAGCCCAGACGCGCTTTCCGGGACAGGGAACACTGAAGCTTTCTTT. Translating gives CASSPDALSGTGNTEAFF. The chain has TRBV3-1 (or the pseudogene TRBV3-2) and TRBJ1-1, with 8 bases aligning to TRBD1. CDR1 and CDR2 from the germline V gene are LGHDT and YNNKEL (reference sequence). V dropped 4 bases and J dropped 1; count of bases not matched to a gene: 14. CDR3 length: 18 amino acids.

The rearrangement uses TRBV11-3 and TRBJ1-1; a weak D match, TRBD1 (5 bases). V lost 1 base, J lost 5 bases, and 17 bases lay in between. Germline CDR1 reads SGHNT; CDR2 reads YENEEA. The CDR3 consists of 16 residues. The CDR3 DNA reads as TGTGCCAGCAGCTTAGTGGGTTCAGGGATAGATACTGAAGCTTTCTTT. It translates to CASSLVGSGIDTEAFF.

CDR3 in DNA: TGTGCCAGCAGCTTGTCGCGGGAGGGCCTCTACGAGCAGTACTTC. Amino acid sequence: CASSLSREGLYEQYF. V is TRBV5-4 and J is TRBJ2-7; TRBD2 matches 9 bases. Germline-derived CDR1 and CDR2 are SGHNT and YYREEE (reference sequence). The CDR3 is made up of 15 amino acids. J lost 3 bases, V lost 1 base, and 5 bases had no gene match.

In this sample, this clone turned up once. J is TRBJ1-3 and V is TRBV11-2; the D gene is possibly TRBD1 (6 bases). The V end was cut by 11 bases, the J end by 2 bases, with 16 bases between. This CDR3 region has 14 residues. Germline V gene lookup returns CDR1 SGHAT and CDR2 FQNNGV. CDR3 loop: CACGGTLAGNTIYF. CDR3 nucleotide sequence: TGTGCCTGTGGCGGGACACTCGCTGGAAACACCATATATTTT.